This record covers a single T cell receptor (beta chain). Terminally differentiated effector memory CD45RA+ cells were left out of the naive CD8 fraction, which was CD45RO-negative and positively selected for CCR7. Clones were read by immunoSEQ multiplex PCR, and TCRdb kept only the in-frame ones, dropping some. The table records about 1.9 million clones, around 93% of them present only once. This record belongs to a study of shared clonotypes between healthy human individuals. The CDR3 has 17 residues. V was clipped by 0 bases and J by 1 base, with 13 bases between them. The germline V gene encodes CDR1 LGHNA and CDR2 YNFKEQ.

V gene TRBV4-2 combines with J gene TRBJ2-4; a weak D match, TRBD2 (6 bases). The TCR originated in a man aged 18-30 years in good health. Some clones in this sample may be carry-over from other donors' samples. The specimen sequenced was naive CD8+ T cells from PBMCs. This CDR3 is CASSQDGGSFAKNIQYF. For the CDR3, the DNA is TGTGCCAGCAGCCAAGATGGGGGGTCCTTCGCCAAAAACATTCAGTACTTC.